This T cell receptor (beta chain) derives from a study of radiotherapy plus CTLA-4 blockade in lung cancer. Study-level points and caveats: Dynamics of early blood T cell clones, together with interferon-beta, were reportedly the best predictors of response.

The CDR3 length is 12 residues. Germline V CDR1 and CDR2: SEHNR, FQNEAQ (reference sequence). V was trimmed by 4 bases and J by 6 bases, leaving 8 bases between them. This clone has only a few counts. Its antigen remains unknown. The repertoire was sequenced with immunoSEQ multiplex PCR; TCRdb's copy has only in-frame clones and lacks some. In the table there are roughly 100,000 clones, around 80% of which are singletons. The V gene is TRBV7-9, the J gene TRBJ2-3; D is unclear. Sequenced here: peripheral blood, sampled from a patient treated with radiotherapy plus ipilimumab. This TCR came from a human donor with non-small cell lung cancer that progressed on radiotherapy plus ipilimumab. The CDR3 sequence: CASSSMVDTQYF. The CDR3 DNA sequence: TGTGCCAGCAGCTCCATGGTGGATACGCAGTATTTT.